The rows below give T cell receptor beta chains drawn from one sample of a study of blood T cell repertoires in COVID-19. The data were produced by immunoSEQ multiplex PCR, yet TCRdb's version contains in-frame clones alone and is incomplete. In the table there are approximately 11,000 clones, roughly 90% of which are singletons. The sample consisted of peripheral blood. The receptors originated from a human donor in a cohort sampled during active COVID-19. The CDR3 runs from the conserved cysteine through the conserved F or W. D genes are given only for firm matches. The size of a clone is reported for some rows only, either as once, few or many, or as a class for expanded clones.

j_gene | v_gene | d_gene | abundance | CDR3nt | CDR3aa
TRBJ2-2 | TRBV7-8 | - | - | TGTGCCAGCAGCTTAGTTGGGGGCCGGAACACCGGGGAGCTGTTTTTT | CASSLVGGRNTGELFF
TRBJ2-5 | TRBV7-2 | - | - | TGTGCCAGCAGCCCCCAAGGGAGGGGGCAAGAGACCCAGTACTTC | CASSPQGRGQETQYF
TRBJ2-1 | TRBV29-1 | TRBD2 | - | TGCAGCGTTGCTACGAGCGCGGGGGGGCCCCATGAGCAGTTCTTC | CSVATSAGGPHEQFF
TRBJ2-1 | TRBV20-1 | - | - | TGCAGTGTGCCTGCGTACAATGAGCAGTTCTTC | CSVPAYNEQFF
TRBJ2-5 | TRBV5-1 | TRBD1 | - | TGCGCCAGCAGCCGCCGATATACAGGGGGCCAAGAGACCCAGTACTTC | CASSRRYTGGQETQYF
TRBJ1-5 | TRBV12-3/TRBV12-4 | - | - | TGTGCCAGCAGTGCAGGGGCGCCCCAGCATTTT | CASSAGAPQHF
TRBJ2-1 | TRBV7-3 | TRBD2 | - | TGTGCCAGCAGCCCCGGACTAGCGGGGGGGCGGGAGCAGTTCTTC | CASSPGLAGGREQFF
TRBJ2-1 | TRBV2 | TRBD2 | - | TGTGCCAGCAGGACCATCGGGGAAGCGGGGGTGGGTGAGCAGTTCTTC | CASRTIGEAGVGEQFF
TRBJ1-5 | TRBV15 | - | few | TGTGCCACCAGCGGGGGCGACGGGGCAATAAATCAGCCCCAGCATTTT | CATSGGDGAINQPQHF
TRBJ2-5 | TRBV28 | - | - | TGTGCCAGCAGTCCCGGGGGTCCGAGGGAGGTGGAGACCCAGTACTTC | CASSPGGPREVETQYF
TRBJ1-5 | TRBV19 | - | - | TGTGCCAGTAGTACCTCACCGGGACGGGGGAATCAGCCCCAGCATTTT | CASSTSPGRGNQPQHF
TRBJ2-2 | TRBV19 | TRBD2 | - | TGTGCCGGAAGGACTAGCGGTGACACCGGGGAGCTGTTTTTT | CAGRTSGDTGELFF
TRBJ1-5 | TRBV6-6 | - | - | TGTGCCAGCAGTTCCTTCGGTGATCAGCCCCAGCATTTT | CASSSFGDQPQHF
TRBJ1-5 | TRBV30 | - | few | TGTGCCTGGAGCGCCGGTAACAATCAGCCCCAGCATTTT | CAWSAGNNQPQHF